The entry that follows covers one T cell receptor (beta chain) sequence. The assay was immunoSEQ multiplex PCR, and TCRdb's table has in-frame clones only and misses some. Among under 45,000 clones listed, roughly 89% were seen once. Trimming stripped 1 base from V and 7 bases from J, with 14 bases between. The germline V gene encodes CDR1 SGHAT and CDR2 FQNNGV. This CDR3 region has 16 residues. This record belongs to a study of blood T cell repertoires in COVID-19. This chain uses TRBV11-2 with TRBJ1-6; D gene uncertain. The sequenced material came from peripheral blood. The receptor's source is a man aged 35 to 55 with COVID-19, enrolled during active disease. CDR3 sequence (DNA): TGTGCCAGCAGCTTAGTCTTCGCGGCAGTCAATTCACCCCTCCACTTT. Protein sequence: CASSLVFAAVNSPLHF.